This TCR beta chain stems from a study of control samples from healthy donors and cancer patients. Per the germline V gene, CDR1 is SGHRS and CDR2 is YFSETQ. This CDR3 contains 14 residues. V was pared by 5 bases and J by 2 bases, with 10 bases between. This clone was picked up a small number of times. The protocol was immunoSEQ multiplex PCR, while the TCRdb copy is restricted to in-frame clones and leaves out a portion. This table has about 150,000 clones, 75% to 95% appearing once. The sequenced sample consisted of blood. The origin of this receptor is a woman in her thirties or forties in good health. The gene calls are TRBV5-1 and TRBJ2-2; D not resolved. CDR3 DNA: TGCGCCAGCAGTCGTGGGCGCAACACCGGGGAGCTGTTTTTT. Protein sequence: CASSRGRNTGELFF.